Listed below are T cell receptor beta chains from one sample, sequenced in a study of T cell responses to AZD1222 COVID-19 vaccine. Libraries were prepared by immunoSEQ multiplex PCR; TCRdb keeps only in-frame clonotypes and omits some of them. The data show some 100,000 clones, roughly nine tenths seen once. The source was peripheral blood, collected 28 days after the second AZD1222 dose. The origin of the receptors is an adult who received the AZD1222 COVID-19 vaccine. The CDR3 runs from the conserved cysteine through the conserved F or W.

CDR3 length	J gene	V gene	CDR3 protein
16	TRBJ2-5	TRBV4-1	CASSQDGGGPPETQYF
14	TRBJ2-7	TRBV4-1	CASSQGFLSYEQYF
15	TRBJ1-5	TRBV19	CASSIASGVDQPQHF
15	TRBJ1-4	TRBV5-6	CASSRTRQGGEKLFF
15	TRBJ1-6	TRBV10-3	CAISEGSSYNSPLHF
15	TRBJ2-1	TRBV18	CASSRTGSSYNEQFF
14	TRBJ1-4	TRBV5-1	CASSWTDRAEKLFF
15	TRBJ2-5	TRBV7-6	CASSLGLAEGETQYF
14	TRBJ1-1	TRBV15	CATNKQGLNTEAFF
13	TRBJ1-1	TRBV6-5	CASSYTRNTEAFF
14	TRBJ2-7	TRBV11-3	CASSFTSGGLEQYF
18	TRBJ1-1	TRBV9	CASSPARDSLLMNTEAFF
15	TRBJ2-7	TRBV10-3	CAIKDSGGGSYEQYF
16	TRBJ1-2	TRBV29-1	CSVGNAGGAGYDGYTF
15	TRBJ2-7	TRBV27	CASSLSATGTGEQYF
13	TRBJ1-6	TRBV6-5	CASSSTEGQAPHF
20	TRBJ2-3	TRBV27	CASSLYPLAWVAGGTDTQYF
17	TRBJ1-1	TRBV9	CASSVGGSPGGLSEAFF
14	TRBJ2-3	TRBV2	CASSWGASTDTQYF
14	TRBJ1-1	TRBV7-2	CASSLDVGSTEAFF
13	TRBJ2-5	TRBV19	CASRGGGSETQYF
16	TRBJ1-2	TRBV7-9	CASSSPATGPRGGYTF
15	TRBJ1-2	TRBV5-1	CASSPLQSTNYGYTF
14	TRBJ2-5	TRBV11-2	CASSRAEYQETQYF
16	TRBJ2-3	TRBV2	CASSDGGGVFTDTQYF
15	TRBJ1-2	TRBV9	CASSAGGGHNYGYTF
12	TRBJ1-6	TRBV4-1	CASSQDFSPLHF
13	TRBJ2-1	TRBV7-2	CASDDRDNNEQFF
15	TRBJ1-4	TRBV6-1	CASSEAAGGKEKLFF
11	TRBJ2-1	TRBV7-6	CASSLLHEQFF
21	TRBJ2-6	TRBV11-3	CASSLDSGQAKGFSGANVLTF
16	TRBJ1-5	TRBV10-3	CAISARAGTSNQPQHF
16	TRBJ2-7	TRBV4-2	CASSQGPGQGKYEQYF